This entry features one T cell receptor (beta chain) sequence. Its antigen is currently unknown. In germline, CDR1 is SEHNR, CDR2 FQNEAQ (reference sequence). This CDR3 spans 14 amino acids. Trimming removed 3 bases from V and 7 bases from J, with 13 bases in between. This entry comes from a study of somatic mutations in cytotoxic T cells in rheumatoid arthritis. Sequenced by immunoSEQ multiplex PCR; TCRdb stores in-frame clones only, minus some. The sample yields 20,000 to 25,000 clones, 86% seen once. Study-level findings and limits: No correction for multiple comparisons was applied to the slight TRBV07 underrepresentation in rheumatoid arthritis patients. For about an eighth of the roughly 60 patients, a single CD8+ clone accounted for more than 20% of CD8+ cells.

J is TRBJ1-5 and V is TRBV7-9, with TRBD1 as a possible D gene (5 bases). The sequenced material came from CD8+ T cells sorted from blood. The TCR was taken from a woman in her forties or fifties in good health. In nucleotides, the CDR3 is TGTGCCAGCAGCTTCCTTGGGGGGGACCAGCCCCAGCATTTT. Amino acid sequence: CASSFLGGDQPQHF.